The clone carrying this TCR beta chain occurred a few times. Its cognate antigen is unknown. This record belongs to a study of regulatory T cells in long-lasting Graves disease. About the research overall: Graves' patients, newly diagnosed, had taken antithyroid drugs under 3 months. Study outcomes and limitations: Persistent patients shared more public clonotypes (approximately 2,700) than newly diagnosed patients (around 1,000).

Trimming took off 10 bases at V and 5 bases at J, with 8 bases between the two ends. The CDR3 runs to 11 residues. According to the study, TCR beta libraries were built with iRepertoire HTBI primers and CDR3-region Arm-PCR. TCRdb independently ran MiXCR on the multiplex PCR reads; one entry per CDR3 protein. Of about 440,000 distinct CDR3 sequences listed, roughly 15% are singletons. Time point reported: newly diagnosed GD, antithyroid drugs for less than 3 months. PBMC RNA was the source of the TCR library. This same sample was also part of a study on T cells in Graves' hyperthyroidism and ophthalmopathy. That work adds: An initial round of RT-PCR targeting the TCR CDR3 relied on the HTBI primer set.

This specimen consisted of peripheral blood mononuclear cells (PBMCs), obtained at new diagnosis, from a patient treated with antithyroid drugs. The source of this sequence is a woman aged 30 to 39 with Graves disease. The V gene is TRBV12-3 or TRBV12-4, the J gene TRBJ2-2, with D uncertain. DNA for the CDR3: TGTGCCACCGGCGGAACCGGGGAGCTGTTTTTT. Its translation is CATGGTGELFF.